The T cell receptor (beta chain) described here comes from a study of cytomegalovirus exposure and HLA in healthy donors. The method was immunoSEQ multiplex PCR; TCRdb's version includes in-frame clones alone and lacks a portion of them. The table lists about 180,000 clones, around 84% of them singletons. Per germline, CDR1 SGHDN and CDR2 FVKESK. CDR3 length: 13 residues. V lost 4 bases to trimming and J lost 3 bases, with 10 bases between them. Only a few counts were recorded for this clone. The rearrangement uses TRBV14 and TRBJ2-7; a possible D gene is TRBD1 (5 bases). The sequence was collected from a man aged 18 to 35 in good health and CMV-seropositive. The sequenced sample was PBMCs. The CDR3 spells CASSPFDSYEQYF. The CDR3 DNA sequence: TGTGCCAGCAGCCCCTTCGACAGCTACGAGCAGTACTTC.